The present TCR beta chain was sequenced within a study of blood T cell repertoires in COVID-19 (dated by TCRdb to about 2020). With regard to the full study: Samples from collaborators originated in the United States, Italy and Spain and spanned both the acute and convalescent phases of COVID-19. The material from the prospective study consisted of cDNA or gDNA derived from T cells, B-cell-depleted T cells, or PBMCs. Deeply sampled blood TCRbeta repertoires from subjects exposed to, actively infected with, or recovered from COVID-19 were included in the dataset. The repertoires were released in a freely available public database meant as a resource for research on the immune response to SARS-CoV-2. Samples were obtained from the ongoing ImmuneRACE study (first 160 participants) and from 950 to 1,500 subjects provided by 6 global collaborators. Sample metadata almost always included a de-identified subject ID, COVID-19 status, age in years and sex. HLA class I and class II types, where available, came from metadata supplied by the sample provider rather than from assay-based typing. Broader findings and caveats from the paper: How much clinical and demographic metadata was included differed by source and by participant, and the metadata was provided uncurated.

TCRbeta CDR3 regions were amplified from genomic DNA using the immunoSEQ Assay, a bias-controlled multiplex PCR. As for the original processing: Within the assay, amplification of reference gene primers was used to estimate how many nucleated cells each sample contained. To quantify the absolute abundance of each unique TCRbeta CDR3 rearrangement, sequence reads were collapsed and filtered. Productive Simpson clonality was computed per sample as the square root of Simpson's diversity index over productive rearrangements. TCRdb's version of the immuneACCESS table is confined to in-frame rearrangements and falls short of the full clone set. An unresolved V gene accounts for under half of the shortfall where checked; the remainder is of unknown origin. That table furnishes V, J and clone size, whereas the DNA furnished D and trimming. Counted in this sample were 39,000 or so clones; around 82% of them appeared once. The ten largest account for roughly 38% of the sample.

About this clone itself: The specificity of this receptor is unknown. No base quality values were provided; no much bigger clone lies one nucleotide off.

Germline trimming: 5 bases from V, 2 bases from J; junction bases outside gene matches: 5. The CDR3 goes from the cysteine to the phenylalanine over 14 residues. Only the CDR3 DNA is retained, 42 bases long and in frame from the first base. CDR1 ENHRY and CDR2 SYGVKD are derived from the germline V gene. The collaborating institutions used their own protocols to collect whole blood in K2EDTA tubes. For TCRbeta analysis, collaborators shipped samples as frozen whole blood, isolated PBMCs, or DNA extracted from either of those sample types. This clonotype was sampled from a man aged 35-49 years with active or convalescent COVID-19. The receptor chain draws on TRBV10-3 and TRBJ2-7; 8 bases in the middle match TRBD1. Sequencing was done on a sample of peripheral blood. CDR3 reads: CAISLRDRTYEQYF. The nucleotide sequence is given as TGTGCCATCAGTCTCCGGGACAGGACCTACGAGCAGTACTTC.